These T cell receptor beta chains were read from a single sample in a study of siplizumab effects on memory and regulatory T cells. Produced via immunoSEQ multiplex PCR; TCRdb's table is partial and in-frame only. The sample yields approximately 92,000 clones, 85% to 95% seen once. Sequences were obtained from non-Treg CD4+ T cells sorted from blood. Every receptor here comes from a human donor in good health. Each CDR3 is given with its conserved first and last residue. A D gene is named only where the DNA matches it firmly. Size is omitted from some rows. Given values are once, few, many or a class for expanded clones.

NA | TRBJ2-7 | NA | TRBV28 | CASRSAGLTYEQYF | TGTGCCAGCAGATCCGCCGGCCTTACCTACGAGCAGTACTTC
NA | TRBJ1-2 | TRBD1 | TRBV2 | CASRAGTGGFGYTF | TGTGCCAGCAGAGCCGGGACAGGGGGATTTGGCTACACCTTC
NA | TRBJ1-2 | NA | TRBV30 | CAWSVWRGDGYTF | TGTGCCTGGAGTGTATGGCGGGGCGACGGCTACACCTTC
few | TRBJ2-3 | NA | TRBV5-4 | CASSQKKGVGTQYF | TGTGCCAGCAGCCAGAAAAAAGGGGTGGGTACGCAGTATTTT
NA | TRBJ2-1 | TRBD2 | TRBV5-1 | CASSLVGGRTHEQFF | TGCGCCAGCAGCTTGGTTGGCGGGAGAACCCATGAGCAGTTCTTC
NA | TRBJ2-1 | TRBD2 | TRBV27 | CASTSIGASGYNEQFF | TGTGCCAGCACCTCCATAGGGGCTAGCGGATACAATGAGCAGTTCTTC
once | TRBJ1-5 | TRBD1 | TRBV28 | CASSLSGGSQPQHF | TGTGCCAGCAGTTTATCAGGGGGCAGTCAGCCCCAGCATTTT
NA | TRBJ2-1 | TRBD2 | TRBV19 | CASSMTSGSPLPNEQFF | TGTGCCAGTAGTATGACTAGCGGGAGCCCCCTCCCCAATGAGCAGTTCTTC
NA | TRBJ1-6 | NA | TRBV27 | CASSRRVTSPLHF | TGTGCCAGCAGTCGCAGGGTAACTTCACCCCTCCACTTT
NA | TRBJ2-1 | NA | TRBV6-1 | CASSEFGAGPGAFF | TGTGCCAGCAGTGAATTTGGAGCGGGCCCTGGGGCGTTCTTC
NA | TRBJ2-5 | TRBD1 | TRBV23-1 | CASHITGEQETQYF | TGCGCCAGCCACATAACAGGGGAACAAGAGACCCAGTACTTC
NA | TRBJ1-1 | NA | TRBV11-2 | CASSPYGGRLNTEAFF | TGTGCCAGCAGCCCGTATGGGGGTAGGCTGAACACTGAAGCTTTCTTT
NA | TRBJ2-7 | TRBD1 | TRBV29-1 | CSVRTGGTYEQYF | TGCAGCGTCCGGACAGGGGGCACGTACGAGCAGTACTTC
NA | TRBJ1-5 | TRBD1 | TRBV5-1 | CASSQGDSNQPQHF | TGCGCCAGCAGCCAGGGGGATAGCAATCAGCCCCAGCATTTT
NA | TRBJ1-5 | TRBD1 | TRBV27 | CASSPTGTGANQPQHF | TGTGCCAGCAGTCCCACCGGGACAGGAGCCAATCAGCCCCAGCATTTT
NA | TRBJ1-5 | NA | TRBV30 | CAWSLPGVMNQPQHF | TGTGCCTGGAGCCTCCCGGGGGTTATGAATCAGCCCCAGCATTTT
NA | TRBJ2-3 | NA | TRBV7-3 | CASSLGSTDTQYF | TGTGCCAGCAGCTTAGGTTCCACAGATACGCAGTATTTT
NA | TRBJ2-1 | NA | TRBV6-6 | CASSFGQGIPEQFF | TGTGCCAGCAGTTTCGGGCAGGGAATCCCTGAGCAGTTCTTC
once | TRBJ2-7 | TRBD2 | TRBV18 | CASSPGGRDEQYF | TGTGCCAGCTCACCGGGCGGGAGGGACGAGCAGTACTTC
NA | TRBJ2-7 | TRBD2 | TRBV15 | CATSRDPILADRSYEQYF | TGTGCCACCAGCAGAGACCCAATCCTAGCGGACCGATCCTACGAGCAGTACTTC
NA | TRBJ2-1 | NA | TRBV5-1 | CASSVTALGNNEQFF | TGCGCCAGCAGCGTGACAGCTTTGGGAAACAATGAGCAGTTCTTC
NA | TRBJ2-5 | NA | TRBV21-1 | CASSRPRQGGFAQYF | TGTGCCAGCAGCAGACCCCGACAGGGAGGATTCGCCCAGTACTTC
NA | TRBJ2-7 | NA | TRBV10-2 | CASSEYLKGGHEQYF | TGCGCCAGCAGTGAGTACTTAAAGGGAGGACACGAGCAGTACTTC
NA | TRBJ2-1 | TRBD2 | TRBV11-3 | CASRAGSGNEQFF | TGTGCCAGCAGAGCGGGGTCGGGGAATGAGCAGTTCTTC
NA | TRBJ1-2 | NA | TRBV5-5 | CASSLEEDGYTF | TGTGCCAGCAGCTTGGAAGAGGATGGCTACACCTTC
NA | TRBJ1-5 | NA | TRBV29-1 | CSVAATSNQPQHF | TGCAGCGTTGCCGCGACGAGCAATCAGCCCCAGCATTTT
NA | TRBJ2-7 | TRBD1 | TRBV27 | CASSLSGRGLYEQYF | TGTGCCAGCAGTTTATCAGGCAGGGGGCTGTACGAGCAGTACTTC
NA | TRBJ2-2 | TRBD1 | TRBV6-5 | CASSRGTGGSGELFF | TGTGCCAGCAGTCGGGGGACAGGGGGGTCCGGGGAGCTGTTTTTT
NA | TRBJ2-1 | NA | TRBV10-3 | CAISESPLYNEQFF | TGTGCCATCAGTGAGTCTCCCCTTTACAATGAGCAGTTCTTC
NA | TRBJ2-1 | NA | TRBV19 | CASSMILASVGHEQFF | TGTGCCAGTAGTATGATCCTAGCCTCTGTTGGGCATGAGCAGTTCTTC
NA | TRBJ1-1 | TRBD1 | TRBV27 | CASTGQGRTEAFF | TGTGCCAGCACAGGACAGGGAAGGACTGAAGCTTTCTTT
NA | TRBJ2-1 | TRBD1 | TRBV5-1 | CASSAGRRDRDHNEQFF | TGCGCCAGCAGCGCAGGAAGACGGGACAGGGACCACAATGAGCAGTTCTTC
NA | TRBJ2-3 | TRBD2 | TRBV27 | CASIQTGLADPYFTDTQYF | TGTGCCAGCATCCAGACGGGACTAGCGGATCCTTACTTCACAGATACGCAGTATTTT
once | TRBJ2-6 | NA | TRBV5-4 | CASSLLGQASGANVLTF | TGTGCCAGCAGCTTGTTAGGCCAAGCCTCTGGGGCCAACGTCCTGACTTTC
once | TRBJ2-6 | NA | TRBV14 | CASSQSHRVLTF | TGTGCCAGCAGCCAAAGTCATAGGGTACTGACTTTC
NA | TRBJ1-1 | NA | TRBV29-1 | CSVGETLLMNTEAFF | TGCAGCGTTGGGGAAACCCTACTCATGAACACTGAAGCTTTCTTT
NA | TRBJ2-5 | NA | TRBV6-1 | CASSEDLSTPQETQYF | TGTGCCAGCAGTGAAGATCTTAGTACCCCCCAAGAGACCCAGTACTTC
NA | TRBJ2-2 | NA | TRBV2 | CASSEVSRRTGELFF | TGTGCCAGCAGTGAAGTATCAAGACGGACCGGGGAGCTGTTTTTT